The 32 T cell receptor beta chains in this list originate from one sample, sequenced in a study of metastatic and nonmetastatic thyroid tumors (dated by TCRdb to between 2020 and 2021). No treatment had been received by any patient before thyroid surgery. The method behind the library was PCR. Reads for this sample came from an Illumina HiSeq 4000. Using fastp at Q25 and MiXCR, TCRdb reprocessed the public reads and kept productive beta chains. The sample records just over 20,000 clones, 12% of which are singletons. The top ten clonotypes cover 6.2% of the sample. Sequenced material: blood. The receptors come from a male donor with papillary thyroid cancer or a benign thyroid nodule (not recorded which). Some clones in this sample may be carry-over from other donors' samples.

This clone was recorded many times. The CDR3 DNA is TGTGCCAGCAGTGTCGCTAGCAAAGAGACCCAGTACTTC. This sequence encodes CASSVASKETQYF. This chain uses TRBV25-1 with TRBJ2-5; the D gene is possibly TRBD2 (5 bases). Per the germline V gene, CDR1 is MGHDK and CDR2 is SYGVNS. This CDR3 spans 13 amino acids. Trimming stripped 4 bases from V and 3 bases from J, with 9 bases between.

This clone is medium-sized. This rearrangement joins TRBV19 to TRBJ1-2; D is uncertain. The V gene's germline CDR1 is LNHDA and CDR2 SQIVND (reference sequence). This CDR3 has 15 residues. Trimming removed 2 bases from V and 1 base from J, with 11 bases in between. This CDR3 is CASSIPTESNYGYTF. Written as DNA, the CDR3 is TGTGCCAGTAGTATACCGACGGAAAGTAACTATGGCTACACCTTC.

Within the sample, this clone is medium-sized (0.01 to 0.1%). The V gene is TRBV6-5, the J gene TRBJ2-7; D gene unclear. V gave up 2 bases and J gave up 0 bases, with 20 bases separating them. The CDR3 has 18 amino acids. Germline CDR1 MNHEY, CDR2 SVGAGI. The CDR3 DNA sequence: TGTGCCAGCAGTTACCGGCCGCCGGCGGAGTATATCTCCTACGAGCAGTACTTC. Its protein product is CASSYRPPAEYISYEQYF.

Details on this clone: The junction and the germline gene differ at one end; a read error may be behind it. V is TRBV19 and J is TRBJ1-5, with D perhaps TRBD1 (5 bases). Germline loops: CDR1 LNHDA, CDR2 SQIVND (reference sequence). The length of the CDR3 is 15 residues. CDR3 sequence reads: CASRPRGVSNRPQHF. The DNA of the CDR3 is TGTGCCAGTAGGCCTCGGGGGGTTTCCAATCGGCCCCAGCATTTT.

The DNA for the CDR3 is TGTGCCAGCAGTTCATACACCACGACAGGGGGCTCATATGGCTACACCTTC. Translation gives CASSSYTTTGGSYGYTF. This sequence joins TRBV28 and TRBJ1-2, with 10 bases matching TRBD1. The CDR3 has 17 amino acids. V was pared by 4 bases and J by 5 bases, with 13 bases of the junction left unmatched. Germline V gene lookup returns CDR1 MDHEN and CDR2 SYDVKM.

This clone appeared many times. The chain joins TRBV14 to TRBJ2-2, with D uncertain. This CDR3 spans 13 amino acids. Germline V gene lookup returns CDR1 SGHDN and CDR2 FVKESK. The V end was cut by 6 bases, the J end by 6 bases, with 11 bases between. The CDR3 DNA is TGTGCCAGCAGGCACGGAGCGCCCGGGGAGCTGTTTTTT. This sequence encodes CASRHGAPGELFF.

There are many counts of this clone. CDR3 nucleotide sequence: TGTGCCAGTACCGCGGGGATCAGCACAGATACGCAGTATTTT. It codes for CASTAGISTDTQYF. The chain joins TRBV19 to TRBJ2-3; D possibly corresponds to TRBD2 (6 bases). This CDR3 contains 14 residues. V lost 7 bases, J lost 0 bases, and 11 bases lay in between. Germline loops: CDR1 LNHDA, CDR2 SQIVND (reference sequence).

This clone was observed at least ten times. The CDR3 loop is CASSLFGGPRTGEKLFF. The CDR3 DNA sequence: TGTGCCAGCAGTTTATTCGGCGGCCCCCGGACGGGTGAAAAACTGTTTTTT. The J gene is TRBJ1-4, the V gene TRBV28; D is unresolved. V was cut by 1 base and J by 7 bases, with 19 bases left in between. CDR1 MDHEN and CDR2 SYDVKM come from the germline V gene. There are 17 residues in the CDR3.

This clone has a count of ten or more. The genes are TRBV6-6 and TRBJ1-6, with D unresolved. Germline values: CDR1 MNHNY, CDR2 SVGAGI (reference sequence). The CDR3 extends over 15 amino acids. The V and J ends lost 0 bases and 5 bases respectively, with 8 bases between them. The CDR3 spells CASSYSDRDNSPLHF. As DNA, the CDR3 is TGTGCCAGCAGTTACTCTGACCGGGATAATTCACCCCTCCACTTT.

The table lists this clone with many counts. The junction shows a germline mismatch at one end, possibly a read error. Other nucleotide sequences from this sample produce the same CDR3. The gene calls are TRBV19 and TRBJ1-4; TRBD1 matches 9 bases. Germline V gene lookup returns CDR1 LNHDA and CDR2 SQIVND (reference sequence). CDR3 length equals 15 residues. The CDR3, as DNA: TGTGCCAGTAGTAAAACAGGGGGCAACGTTGAAAAGCTGTTTTTT. The encoded protein is CASSKTGGNVEKLFF. Looking up the rest from reference TRBV19 and TRBJ1-4 gives the full variable domain: DGGITQSPKYLFRKEGQNVTLSCEQNLNHDAMYWYRQDPGQGLRLIYYSQIVNDFQKGDIAEGYSVSREKKESFPLTVTSAQKNPTAFYLCASSKTGGNVEKLFFGSGTQLSVL.

The J gene is TRBJ1-5, the V gene TRBV18, with unresolved D. Looked up from germline, CDR1 is KGHSH and CDR2 is LQKENI. With 0 bases removed from V and 7 bases from J, the gap between germline ends came to 10 bases. This CDR3 is 14 amino acids long. The CDR3 DNA reads as TGTGCCAGCTCACCACCAGGAAATGGGCAGCCCCAGCATTTT. Protein product: CASSPPGNGQPQHF.

This chain uses TRBV10-3 with TRBJ2-1; D is unclear. The germline V and J ends were trimmed by 0 bases and 12 bases, with 6 bases remaining between them. CDR1 and CDR2 from the germline V gene are ENHRY and SYGVKD. The CDR3 covers 11 residues. CDR3 nucleotide sequence: TGTGCCATCAGTGAGTCTGTTTCGCAGTTCTTC. Translated: CAISESVSQFF.

This clone occurred many times. The rearrangement uses TRBV7-8 and TRBJ2-7, with D possibly being TRBD1 or TRBD2 (5 bases each). The V gene's germline CDR1 is SGHVS and CDR2 FQNEAQ. Trimming shortened V by 5 bases and J by 2 bases, and 13 bases separated the two germline ends. The length of the CDR3 is 14 residues. CDR3 nucleotide sequence: TGTGCCAGCAGCGCGAGGGACGACACCTACGAGCAGTACTTC. Encoded protein: CASSARDDTYEQYF.

This clone is medium-sized by share. This chain uses TRBV28 with TRBJ2-7; 7 positions agree with TRBD2. Trimming removed 7 bases from V and 3 bases from J; junction bases left unmatched: 6. The CDR3 is made up of 13 amino acids. CDR1 and CDR2 (germline): MDHEN, SYDVKM. The CDR3 DNA reads TGTGCCAGCAAGCCTAGCGGACACTACGAGCAGTACTTC. Protein product: CASKPSGHYEQYF.

The sample holds many counts of this clone. This chain uses TRBV7-9 with TRBJ2-1, with no clear D. The CDR3 loop spans 12 amino acids. CDR1 is SEHNR and CDR2 is FQNEAQ in the germline V gene (reference sequence). Trimming took off 5 bases at V and 4 bases at J, with 6 bases between the two ends. CDR3 in amino acids: CASSAFYNEQFF. The DNA of the CDR3 is TGTGCCAGCAGCGCTTTTTACAATGAGCAGTTCTTC.

By share, this clone ranks as medium-sized (0.01 to 0.1%). V and J are TRBV28 and TRBJ2-2; D remains ambiguous. Trimming took off 5 bases at V and 2 bases at J, with 3 bases between the two ends. The CDR3 has 12 amino acids. The germline gives CDR1 MDHEN, CDR2 SYDVKM. The CDR3 sequence is CASSPNTGELFF. The CDR3 nucleotides read TGTGCCAGCAGTCCTAACACCGGGGAGCTGTTTTTT. The full variable domain, its missing parts supplied by reference TRBV28 and TRBJ2-2, is DVKVTQSSRYLVKRTGEKVFLECVQDMDHENMFWYRQDPGLGLRLIYFSYDVKMKEKGDIPEGYSVSREKKERFSLILESASTNQTSMYLCASSPNTGELFFGEGSRLTVL.

This clone has a count of ten or more. CDR3 DNA: TGCAGTGCCCCCGCCTTGGGCAGGGAGCAGTACTTC. Its translation: CSAPALGREQYF. The gene calls are TRBV20-1 and TRBJ2-7; D is unresolved. V lost 6 bases and J lost 7, with 16 bases in between. Per germline, CDR1 DFQATT and CDR2 SNEGSKA (reference sequence). This CDR3 spans 12 amino acids.

This sequence joins TRBV5-1 and TRBJ2-3, with D possibly matching TRBD2 (6 bases). Germline-derived CDR1 and CDR2 are SGHRS and YFSETQ. CDR3 size: 14 residues. Trimming shortened V by 0 bases and J by 9 bases, and 14 bases separated the two germline ends. CDR3 bases: TGCGCCAGCAGCTTGGCGGGGGAGGTCCAGACGCAGTATTTT. Protein sequence: CASSLAGEVQTQYF.

Only a few counts were recorded for this clone. A much larger clone differs by one base, so this may be a read error. The J gene is TRBJ2-7, the V gene TRBV6-1; a weak D match, TRBD2 (5 bases). V was pared by 4 bases and J by 7 bases, with 14 bases between. The germline V gene has CDR1 MNHNS and CDR2 SASEGT. The CDR3 covers 13 residues. CDR3 in DNA: TGTGCCAGCAGTGGGCATGGGCGGAGGGAGCAGTACTTC. It specifies CASSGHGRREQYF.

This clone occurred many times. The CDR3, as DNA: TGTGCCACCAGCCCACGGGACAGGGCCACAGATACGCAGTATTTT. It codes for CATSPRDRATDTQYF. This chain links TRBV15 with TRBJ2-3; TRBD1 matches 9 bases. Germline values: CDR1 LNHNV, CDR2 YYDKDF (reference sequence). J was trimmed by 2 bases and V by 5 bases; bases with no gene match: 5. This CDR3 spans 15 amino acids.

This clone was counted at least ten times. This chain links TRBV11-2 with TRBJ1-1; D might be TRBD1 (6 bases). The CDR3 is 15 residues long. CDR1 and CDR2 from the germline V gene are SGHAT and FQNNGV. V lost 2 bases to trimming and J lost 1 base, with 11 bases between them. CDR3 sequence reads: CASSLNPGANTEAFF. The CDR3 DNA follows: TGTGCCAGCAGCTTAAACCCGGGGGCGAACACTGAAGCTTTCTTT. The whole variable domain, filled in from reference TRBV11-2 and TRBJ1-1, reads EAGVAQSPRYKIIEKRQSVAFWCNPISGHATLYWYQQILGQGPKLLIQFQNNGVVDDSQLPKDRFSAERLKGVDSTLKIQPAKLEDSAVYLCASSLNPGANTEAFFGQGTRLTVV.

This clone was detected many times. The CDR3, as DNA: TGTGCCAGCAGCGCCCGGGACACTCAATTCACTGAAGCTTTCTTT. Amino acid sequence: CASSARDTQFTEAFF. J is TRBJ1-1 and V is TRBV9, with D perhaps TRBD1 (6 bases). With 3 bases removed from V and 4 bases from J, the gap between germline ends came to 16 bases. Germline V lookup: CDR1 SGDLS, CDR2 YYNGEE. The CDR3 has 15 amino acids.

There are many counts of this clone. V gene TRBV20-1 combines with J gene TRBJ2-3, with unresolved D. Germline V gene data show CDR1 as DFQATT and CDR2 as SNEGSKA (reference sequence). CDR3 size: 13 residues. V lost 2 bases and J 6 bases, leaving 12 bases between the germline ends. The CDR3, as DNA: TGCAGTGCTAGAAGAGGCGCCGCGGATACGCAGTATTTT. Translated: CSARRGAADTQYF.

At least ten counts were recorded for this clone. The CDR3 region has the DNA TGTGCCAGCAGCCTTACAGGGACGGACTATGGCTACACCTTC. This translates into CASSLTGTDYGYTF. This rearrangement joins TRBV7-2 to TRBJ1-2; weak D call: TRBD1 (6 bases). The CDR3 contains 14 residues. The V gene's germline CDR1 is SGHTA and CDR2 FQGNSA. V lost 5 bases and J 3 bases, leaving 13 bases between the germline ends. Variable domain in full (rest from reference TRBV7-2 and TRBJ1-2): GAGVSQSPSNKVTEKGKDVELRCDPISGHTALYWYRQSLGQGLEFLIYFQGNSAPDKSGLPSDRFSAERTGGSVSTLTIQRTQQEDSAVYLCASSLTGTDYGYTFGSGTRLTVV.

This clone is classed as medium-sized. The chain uses TRBV28 and TRBJ2-7; the match to TRBD1 covers 7 bases. The CDR3 is made up of 14 amino acids. Per the germline V gene, CDR1 is MDHEN and CDR2 is SYDVKM. Trimming removed 6 bases from V and 0 bases from J; junction bases left unmatched: 5. The CDR3 reads CASSVQGTSYEQYF. CDR3 DNA: TGTGCCAGCAGCGTACAGGGGACCTCCTACGAGCAGTACTTC.

At least ten counts were recorded for this clone. This chain joins TRBV29-1 and TRBJ1-1; 9 nucleotides line up with TRBD1. This CDR3 region has 15 residues. J lost 4 bases, V lost 2 bases, and 8 bases had no gene match. The germline gives CDR1 SQVTM, CDR2 ANQGSEA. CDR3 protein: CSVETGTGWSTEAFF. For the CDR3, the DNA is TGCAGCGTTGAAACGGGGACAGGGTGGAGCACTGAAGCTTTCTTT.

V is TRBV6-1 and J is TRBJ1-1, with 10 positions matching TRBD1. J was trimmed by 8 bases and V by 6 bases; bases with no gene match: 3. Germline lookup yields CDR1 MNHNS and CDR2 SASEGT. This CDR3 has 12 residues. The CDR3 sequence: CASRGTGEEAFF. As DNA, the CDR3 is TGTGCCAGCAGGGGGACAGGGGAGGAAGCTTTCTTT.

Ten or more counts support this clone. The V and J genes are TRBV11-3 and TRBJ1-1; 7 bases agree with TRBD1. J gave up 4 bases and V 6 bases, and 5 bases lay outside the gene matches. There are 13 residues in the CDR3. Germline V gene sequence: CDR1 SGHNT, CDR2 YENEEA. DNA of the CDR3: TGTGCCAGCAGTTCGTCAGGGGGCACTGAAGCTTTCTTT. Its translation: CASSSSGGTEAFF. Full variable domain (outside the CDR3, taken from reference TRBV11-3 and TRBJ1-1): EAGVVQSPRYKIIEKKQPVAFWCNPISGHNTLYWYLQNLGQGPELLIRYENEEAVDDSQLPKDRFSAERLKGVDSTLKIQPAELGDSAVYLCASSSSGGTEAFFGQGTRLTVV.

This clone has only one observation. The chain couples TRBV5-1 to TRBJ2-7; D may match TRBD1 or TRBD2 (5 bases each). The CDR3 is made up of 14 amino acids. Germline V gene sequence: CDR1 SGHRS, CDR2 YFSETQ. Between the trimmed V and J ends, which lost 4 bases and 6 bases, there was a span of 17 bases. Here the CDR3 reads CASSGTGASVEQYF. The CDR3 bases are TGCGCCAGCAGCGGGACCGGGGCTTCGGTCGAGCAGTACTTC.

In its sample, this clone is medium-sized (0.01 to 0.1%). The chain combines TRBV6-1 with TRBJ1-5; 11 nucleotides match TRBD1. This CDR3 comprises 15 residues. The germline V gene has CDR1 MNHNS and CDR2 SASEGT. The V and J ends lost 2 bases and 8 bases, in that order; junction bases with no gene match: 5. CDR3 sequence (DNA): TGTGCCAGCAGTGAATGGGGACAGGGGGGGAAGCCCCAGCATTTT. It specifies CASSEWGQGGKPQHF.

This clone appeared many times. The junction and the germline gene differ at one end; a read error may be behind it. The CDR3 DNA reads as TGTGCCAGCGGCCTCCTAGGCCAAGAGATCCAGTACTTC. This translates into CASGLLGQEIQYF. The rearrangement uses TRBV12-3 or TRBV12-4 and TRBJ2-5; D remains unclear. The CDR3 sequence is 13 residues long.

By sample share, this clone is medium-sized (0.01 to 0.1%). The chain links TRBV12-3 or TRBV12-4 to TRBJ2-2, with 8 bases aligning to TRBD1. The CDR3 has 13 residues. V lost 4 bases and J lost 6; bases outside the gene matches: 1. CDR3 in amino acids: CASSWTGSGELFF. In nucleotides, the CDR3 is TGTGCCAGCAGTTGGACAGGGTCCGGGGAGCTGTTTTTT.